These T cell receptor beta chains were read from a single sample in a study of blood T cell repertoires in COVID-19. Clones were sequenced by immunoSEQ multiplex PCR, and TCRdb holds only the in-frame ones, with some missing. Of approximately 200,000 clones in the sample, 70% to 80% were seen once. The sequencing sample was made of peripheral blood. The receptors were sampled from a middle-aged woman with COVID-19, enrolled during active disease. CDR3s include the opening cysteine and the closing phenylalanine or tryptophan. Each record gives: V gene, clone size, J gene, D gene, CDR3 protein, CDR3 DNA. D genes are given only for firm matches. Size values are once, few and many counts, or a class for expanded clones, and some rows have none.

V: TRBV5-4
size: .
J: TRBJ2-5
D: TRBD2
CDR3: CASSFSGGGQTQYF
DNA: TGTGCCAGCAGCTTTTCCGGGGGGGGACAGACCCAGTACTTC

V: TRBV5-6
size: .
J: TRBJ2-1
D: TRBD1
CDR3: CASFYRTGGNDEQFF
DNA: TGTGCCAGTTTTTACCGGACAGGGGGTAATGATGAGCAGTTCTTC

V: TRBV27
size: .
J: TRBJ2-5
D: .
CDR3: CASSLSGVETQYF
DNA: TGTGCCAGCAGTTTATCAGGGGTGGAGACCCAGTACTTC

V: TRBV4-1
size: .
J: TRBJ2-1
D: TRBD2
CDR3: CASSLPGLAGYNEQFF
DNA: TGCGCCAGCAGCCTTCCCGGACTAGCGGGATACAATGAGCAGTTCTTC

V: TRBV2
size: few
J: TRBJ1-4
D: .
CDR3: CASREDWEQEKLFF
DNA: TGTGCCAGCAGGGAGGATTGGGAGCAAGAAAAACTGTTTTTT

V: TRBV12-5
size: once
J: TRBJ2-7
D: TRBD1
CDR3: CASGETQGAYEQYF
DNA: TGTGCTAGTGGTGAAACTCAGGGGGCCTACGAGCAGTACTTC

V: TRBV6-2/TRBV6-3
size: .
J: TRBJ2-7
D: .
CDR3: CASSYSTIPYEQYF
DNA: TGTGCCAGCAGTTACTCGACAATTCCCTACGAGCAGTACTTC

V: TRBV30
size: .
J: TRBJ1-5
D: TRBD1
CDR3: CAWSVSGDRVGHQPQHF
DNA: TGTGCCTGGAGTGTATCGGGGGACAGGGTTGGGCATCAGCCCCAGCATTTT

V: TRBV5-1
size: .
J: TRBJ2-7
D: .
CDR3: CASSLDRGSYEQYF
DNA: TGCGCCAGCAGCTTGGACCGCGGTTCCTACGAGCAGTACTTC

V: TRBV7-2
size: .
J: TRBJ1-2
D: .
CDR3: CASSLDWSARGYTF
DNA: TGTGCCAGCAGCTTAGATTGGAGTGCTAGAGGCTACACCTTC

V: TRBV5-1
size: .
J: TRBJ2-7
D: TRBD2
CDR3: CASSLQAGVVDEQYF
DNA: TGCGCCAGCAGCTTGCAGGCGGGGGTGGTGGACGAGCAGTACTTC

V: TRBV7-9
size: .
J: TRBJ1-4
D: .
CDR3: CASSLSSTNEKLFF
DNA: TGTGCCAGTTCCCTCAGTTCAACTAATGAAAAACTGTTTTTT

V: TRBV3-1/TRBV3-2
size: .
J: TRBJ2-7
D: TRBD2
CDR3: CASSQPLAGGNEQYF
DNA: TGTGCCAGCAGCCAACCCCTAGCGGGAGGTAACGAGCAGTACTTC

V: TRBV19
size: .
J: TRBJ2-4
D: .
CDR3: CASRPTRGHVKNIQYF
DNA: TGTGCCAGTAGGCCTACGAGGGGACATGTCAAAAACATTCAGTACTTC

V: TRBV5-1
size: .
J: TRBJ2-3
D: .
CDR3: CASSHQGGGTDTQYF
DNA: TGCGCCAGCAGCCATCAGGGAGGAGGAACAGATACGCAGTATTTT

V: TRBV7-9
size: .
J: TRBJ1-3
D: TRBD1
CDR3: CASSRTGGSYGNTIYF
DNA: TGTGCCAGCAGTCGGACAGGGGGCTCGTATGGAAACACCATATATTTT

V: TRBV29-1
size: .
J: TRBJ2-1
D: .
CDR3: CSAPPLLDPYNEQFF
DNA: TGCAGCGCCCCCCCGCTGCTAGATCCTTACAATGAGCAGTTCTTC

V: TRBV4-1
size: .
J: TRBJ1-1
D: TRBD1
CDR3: CASSQDRTGVGNTEAFF
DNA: TGCGCCAGCAGCCAAGATAGGACAGGGGTTGGGAACACTGAAGCTTTCTTT

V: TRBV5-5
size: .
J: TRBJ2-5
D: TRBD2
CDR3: CASSLRLAGGGETQYF
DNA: TGTGCCAGCAGCCTTCGACTAGCGGGAGGAGGGGAGACCCAGTACTTC

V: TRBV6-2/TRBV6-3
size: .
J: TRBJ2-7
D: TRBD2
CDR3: CASSDPGEGQYF
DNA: TGTGCCAGCAGCGACCCGGGGGAGGGGCAGTACTTC